These T cell receptor beta chains were read from a single sample in a study of CD8 T cells in ankylosing spondylitis. Each CDR3 protein is one row after TCRdb ran MiXCR on the 5' RACE reads. This sample carries 200,000 to 300,000 distinct CDR3 sequences, more than 25% of them seen once, and the ten largest clones take roughly 4%. Material: blood, either unsorted or a sorted T cell fraction (not recorded which). These receptors were collected from a male donor with ankylosing spondylitis or in good health (not recorded which). Each CDR3 is given with its conserved first and last residue. Fields, in order: V gene, D gene, clone size, J gene, CDR3 DNA, CDR3 protein. D genes are given only for firm matches. Size is stated for part of the rows, as once, few or many counts, or as a class when the clone is expanded.

v_call: TRBV20-1; d_call: .; clone_size: .; j_call: TRBJ2-1; cdr3_nt: TGCAGTGCTAGTTCTCTCTCCACCCTATCCTACAATGAGCAGTTCTTC; cdr3_aa: CSASSLSTLSYNEQFF
v_call: TRBV20-1; d_call: .; clone_size: .; j_call: TRBJ1-1; cdr3_nt: TGCAGTGCTAGCGCAGGGATCCCTGAAGCTTTCTTT; cdr3_aa: CSASAGIPEAFF
v_call: TRBV20-1; d_call: .; clone_size: .; j_call: TRBJ2-5; cdr3_nt: TGCAGTGCTAGAGGAGGGTACAGGGTTTCCCCTCCAGGTACCCAGTACTTC; cdr3_aa: CSARGGYRVSPPGTQYF
v_call: TRBV9; d_call: .; clone_size: .; j_call: TRBJ2-3; cdr3_nt: TGTGCCAGCAGCTCCGGGGTTTTAGATACGCAGTATTTT; cdr3_aa: CASSSGVLDTQYF
v_call: TRBV11-2; d_call: TRBD2; clone_size: .; j_call: TRBJ2-1; cdr3_nt: TGTGCCAGCAGCTCTCGGACTAGCGGTACCTCCTACAATGAGCAGTTCTTC; cdr3_aa: CASSSRTSGTSYNEQFF
v_call: TRBV15; d_call: .; clone_size: many; j_call: TRBJ2-1; cdr3_nt: TGTGCCACCAGCGTCCTCTACAATGAGCAGTTCTTC; cdr3_aa: CATSVLYNEQFF
v_call: TRBV10-2; d_call: .; clone_size: .; j_call: TRBJ2-2; cdr3_nt: TGCGCCAGCAGTGATGCTAGGCAGGGGGGCACCGGGGAGCTGTTTTTT; cdr3_aa: CASSDARQGGTGELFF
v_call: TRBV7-2; d_call: .; clone_size: few; j_call: TRBJ2-2; cdr3_nt: TGTGCCAGCAGCCCCGCAGCCGGCGGGGAGCTGTTTTTT; cdr3_aa: CASSPAAGGELFF
v_call: TRBV20-1; d_call: TRBD2; clone_size: .; j_call: TRBJ2-3; cdr3_nt: TGCAGTGCTGACGGTAGCGGGGGGGCCTTCGCAGATACGCAGTATTTT; cdr3_aa: CSADGSGGAFADTQYF
v_call: TRBV5-5; d_call: .; clone_size: .; j_call: TRBJ2-3; cdr3_nt: TGTGCCAGCGGCGGGCCAAACCCAGATACGCAGTATTTT; cdr3_aa: CASGGPNPDTQYF
v_call: TRBV4-1; d_call: .; clone_size: few; j_call: TRBJ2-4; cdr3_nt: TGCGCCAGCAGCCAAGAAATCCTAGCAGCGGACTTAGCCAAAAACATTCAGTACTTC; cdr3_aa: CASSQEILAADLAKNIQYF
v_call: TRBV7-8; d_call: .; clone_size: .; j_call: TRBJ1-6; cdr3_nt: TGTGCCAGCAGCTTAGTGGTGGGCACGGGCGTGTCACCCCTCCACTTT; cdr3_aa: CASSLVVGTGVSPLHF
v_call: TRBV10-1; d_call: .; clone_size: .; j_call: TRBJ2-1; cdr3_nt: TGCGCCAGCAGTGAATCTGCGGCCTACAATGAGCAGTTCTTC; cdr3_aa: CASSESAAYNEQFF
v_call: TRBV5-1; d_call: .; clone_size: .; j_call: TRBJ1-5; cdr3_nt: TGCGCCAGCAGCTTTAACCCACTCGAGCCCCAGCATTTT; cdr3_aa: CASSFNPLEPQHF
v_call: TRBV20-1; d_call: TRBD2; clone_size: .; j_call: TRBJ2-1; cdr3_nt: TGCAGTGCTAGAGATACGAGCGGGGGGGACCTTGAGCAGTTCTTC; cdr3_aa: CSARDTSGGDLEQFF
v_call: TRBV9; d_call: TRBD1; clone_size: .; j_call: TRBJ1-2; cdr3_nt: TGTGCCAGCAGCGCAAAGGACAGGGGTGCTGGCTACACCTTC; cdr3_aa: CASSAKDRGAGYTF
v_call: TRBV12-3/TRBV12-4; d_call: TRBD2; clone_size: few; j_call: TRBJ2-1; cdr3_nt: TGTGCCAGCAGTTTACCTCTCAGGACTAGCTTCACTCACTCCTACAATGAGCAGTTCTTC; cdr3_aa: CASSLPLRTSFTHSYNEQFF
v_call: TRBV28; d_call: .; clone_size: .; j_call: TRBJ1-1; cdr3_nt: TGTGCCAGCAGTTCCCCCCAGGGTTCTCGAGCTTTCTTT; cdr3_aa: CASSSPQGSRAFF
v_call: TRBV15; d_call: .; clone_size: .; j_call: TRBJ2-7; cdr3_nt: TGTGCCACCAGCGGGCCTACCGTGGGAGCTGGTTACGAGCAGTACTTC; cdr3_aa: CATSGPTVGAGYEQYF
v_call: TRBV11-2; d_call: .; clone_size: few; j_call: TRBJ1-2; cdr3_nt: TGTGCCAGCAGCTTAGATGGGAAGGGCCCTGGCTACACCTTC; cdr3_aa: CASSLDGKGPGYTF
v_call: TRBV12-3/TRBV12-4; d_call: .; clone_size: few; j_call: TRBJ2-4; cdr3_nt: TGTGCCAGCAGTTTAGGCCCAGCGGGAGCCAAAAACATTCAGTACTTC; cdr3_aa: CASSLGPAGAKNIQYF
v_call: TRBV6-1; d_call: .; clone_size: once; j_call: TRBJ1-5; cdr3_nt: TGTGCCAGCAGTGAAGGTGGTCAGCCCCAGCATTTT; cdr3_aa: CASSEGGQPQHF
v_call: TRBV5-5; d_call: TRBD1; clone_size: few; j_call: TRBJ2-7; cdr3_nt: TGTGCCAGCAGCTTCCGGGACAGGGATACCCACGAGCAGTACTTC; cdr3_aa: CASSFRDRDTHEQYF
v_call: TRBV7-9; d_call: .; clone_size: .; j_call: TRBJ2-7; cdr3_nt: TGTGCCAGCAGCTTAGGAGGACTAGGGGGGGGCTACGAGCAGTACTTC; cdr3_aa: CASSLGGLGGGYEQYF
v_call: TRBV18; d_call: .; clone_size: many; j_call: TRBJ1-1; cdr3_nt: TGTGCCAGCTCACCGAGTGGGAACACTGAAGCTTTCTTT; cdr3_aa: CASSPSGNTEAFF
v_call: TRBV12-3/TRBV12-4; d_call: .; clone_size: .; j_call: TRBJ1-1; cdr3_nt: TGTGCCTCCAGGCCCCAGGGCCACACTGAAGCTTTCTTT; cdr3_aa: CASRPQGHTEAFF
v_call: TRBV10-3; d_call: TRBD1; clone_size: .; j_call: TRBJ1-1; cdr3_nt: TGTGCCACGACCCTGACAGGGCAGACTTTCTTT; cdr3_aa: CATTLTGQTFF
v_call: TRBV10-3; d_call: .; clone_size: once; j_call: TRBJ1-5; cdr3_nt: TGTGCCATCAGTGTGGGGAGCAATCAGCCCCAGCATTTT; cdr3_aa: CAISVGSNQPQHF
v_call: TRBV27; d_call: .; clone_size: .; j_call: TRBJ2-7; cdr3_nt: TGTGCCACCGCGCTCGGAGGAACCTACGAGCAGTACTTC; cdr3_aa: CATALGGTYEQYF
v_call: TRBV20-1; d_call: TRBD2; clone_size: many; j_call: TRBJ2-5; cdr3_nt: TGCAGCTATAGCGGGGGGAAAAGAGAGACCCAGTACTTC; cdr3_aa: CSYSGGKRETQYF
v_call: TRBV18; d_call: TRBD1; clone_size: .; j_call: TRBJ1-5; cdr3_nt: TGTGCCAGCTCAGACAGGGGGGACAATCAGCCCCAGCATTTT; cdr3_aa: CASSDRGDNQPQHF
v_call: TRBV6-1; d_call: TRBD1; clone_size: .; j_call: TRBJ2-1; cdr3_nt: TGTGCCAGCAGACCGACAGGGTTAGGGTACAATGAGCAGTTCTTC; cdr3_aa: CASRPTGLGYNEQFF
v_call: TRBV27; d_call: .; clone_size: once; j_call: TRBJ2-7; cdr3_nt: TGTGCCAGCAGCTCCCCTCCGAGGGGCGAGCAGTACTTC; cdr3_aa: CASSSPPRGEQYF
v_call: TRBV20-1; d_call: .; clone_size: .; j_call: TRBJ2-7; cdr3_nt: TGCAGTGCTAGAGATAAAGGGGGGCGAAACTACGAGCAGTACTTC; cdr3_aa: CSARDKGGRNYEQYF
v_call: TRBV15; d_call: TRBD2; clone_size: .; j_call: TRBJ2-3; cdr3_nt: TGTGCCACCAGCAGAGATCGTTCCGGGGGGGTAGCAGATACGCAGTATTTT; cdr3_aa: CATSRDRSGGVADTQYF
v_call: TRBV28; d_call: .; clone_size: .; j_call: TRBJ2-1; cdr3_nt: TGTGCCAGCAGGCAAGGGGGGGGCAATGAGCAGTTCTTC; cdr3_aa: CASRQGGGNEQFF
v_call: TRBV28; d_call: TRBD1; clone_size: .; j_call: TRBJ2-7; cdr3_nt: TGTGCCAGCAGAAAGACAGGGTCGCGGTACGAGCAGTACTTC; cdr3_aa: CASRKTGSRYEQYF
v_call: TRBV7-2; d_call: .; clone_size: .; j_call: TRBJ2-3; cdr3_nt: TGTGCCAGCAGCTCCGACGGCAATACGCAGTATTTT; cdr3_aa: CASSSDGNTQYF
v_call: TRBV5-1; d_call: .; clone_size: .; j_call: TRBJ2-1; cdr3_nt: TGCGCCAGCAGCTTGTCGTTGGTATTAAGATACAATGAGCAGTTCTTC; cdr3_aa: CASSLSLVLRYNEQFF
v_call: TRBV3-1; d_call: TRBD2; clone_size: .; j_call: TRBJ2-1; cdr3_nt: TGTGCCAGCAGCCAAGTGGGGTGGGGGAGGGAGTTCTTC; cdr3_aa: CASSQVGWGREFF
v_call: TRBV12-3/TRBV12-4; d_call: .; clone_size: .; j_call: TRBJ1-2; cdr3_nt: TGTGCCAGCAGTTTATCGGGGGCATTGGGCTACACCTTC; cdr3_aa: CASSLSGALGYTF
v_call: TRBV3-1; d_call: .; clone_size: once; j_call: TRBJ1-1; cdr3_nt: TGTGCCAGCAGTCAAGGGGGAGAGGGAAGTAACACTGAAGCTTTCTTT; cdr3_aa: CASSQGGEGSNTEAFF
v_call: TRBV20-1; d_call: .; clone_size: .; j_call: TRBJ2-4; cdr3_nt: TGCAGTGCTAGATTGGTGGAGGACGTAGCCAAAAACATTCAGTACTTC; cdr3_aa: CSARLVEDVAKNIQYF
v_call: TRBV10-3; d_call: .; clone_size: .; j_call: TRBJ2-5; cdr3_nt: TGTGCCATCAGTGAGTCAGAGGTCGGAGAGACCCAGTACTTC; cdr3_aa: CAISESEVGETQYF
v_call: TRBV9; d_call: .; clone_size: .; j_call: TRBJ1-1; cdr3_nt: TGTGCCAGCAGCGTAAGCAGCATGAACACTGAAGCTTTCTTT; cdr3_aa: CASSVSSMNTEAFF
v_call: TRBV28; d_call: .; clone_size: .; j_call: TRBJ2-3; cdr3_nt: TGTGCCAGCAGTTTTGTTAGATCCCCAGATACGCAGTATTTT; cdr3_aa: CASSFVRSPDTQYF
v_call: TRBV20-1; d_call: .; clone_size: few; j_call: TRBJ1-2; cdr3_nt: TGCAGTGCCAGCCCTGGCAGGGCCGCTAACTATGGCTACACCTTC; cdr3_aa: CSASPGRAANYGYTF
v_call: TRBV7-2; d_call: .; clone_size: .; j_call: TRBJ2-1; cdr3_nt: TGTGCCAGCAGCTTAGGGGGCGGTGGAACCCACAATGAGCAGTTCTTC; cdr3_aa: CASSLGGGGTHNEQFF
v_call: TRBV12-3/TRBV12-4; d_call: .; clone_size: few; j_call: TRBJ1-4; cdr3_nt: TGTGCCAGCAATTGGGACGCCCTAAATGAAAAACTGTTTTTT; cdr3_aa: CASNWDALNEKLFF
v_call: TRBV12-3/TRBV12-4; d_call: .; clone_size: few; j_call: TRBJ2-5; cdr3_nt: TGTGCCAGCAGTTCGGGCCTCGTGAGGGGCGAGACCCAGTACTTC; cdr3_aa: CASSSGLVRGETQYF
v_call: TRBV11-1; d_call: .; clone_size: .; j_call: TRBJ2-1; cdr3_nt: TGTGCCAGCAGCTCCTTCAATGAGCAGTTCTTC; cdr3_aa: CASSSFNEQFF
v_call: TRBV7-8; d_call: .; clone_size: few; j_call: TRBJ2-1; cdr3_nt: TGTGCCAGCAGCACTCGGACGGGGGCTTACAATGAGCAGTTCTTC; cdr3_aa: CASSTRTGAYNEQFF
v_call: TRBV12-3/TRBV12-4; d_call: TRBD2; clone_size: few; j_call: TRBJ2-3; cdr3_nt: TGTGCCAGCAGCACCCAGGGACTAGCCCACACAGATACGCAGTATTTT; cdr3_aa: CASSTQGLAHTDTQYF
v_call: TRBV12-3/TRBV12-4; d_call: .; clone_size: .; j_call: TRBJ2-1; cdr3_nt: TGTGCCAGCAGTTTAGGCGGGCAGTTCTTC; cdr3_aa: CASSLGGQFF
v_call: TRBV6-5; d_call: .; clone_size: .; j_call: TRBJ2-7; cdr3_nt: TGTGCCAGCAGTTACTATAATAGGGCCTCCTACGAGCAGTACTTC; cdr3_aa: CASSYYNRASYEQYF
v_call: TRBV5-1; d_call: TRBD1; clone_size: .; j_call: TRBJ2-2; cdr3_nt: TGCGCCAGCGCGGACAGGGGGCCGAACACCGGGGAGCTGTTTTTT; cdr3_aa: CASADRGPNTGELFF
v_call: TRBV19; d_call: TRBD2; clone_size: few; j_call: TRBJ2-2; cdr3_nt: TGTGCCAGTAGTATCGGGACTAGCGGGAACACCGGGGAGCTGTTTTTT; cdr3_aa: CASSIGTSGNTGELFF
v_call: TRBV20-1; d_call: .; clone_size: .; j_call: TRBJ2-7; cdr3_nt: TGCAGTGCCGATCGGCAAGAGACCTACGAGCAGTACTTC; cdr3_aa: CSADRQETYEQYF
v_call: TRBV29-1; d_call: .; clone_size: many; j_call: TRBJ2-1; cdr3_nt: TGCAGCGTTGTTCTGCTTTCGAGCTCCTACAATGAGCAGTTCTTC; cdr3_aa: CSVVLLSSSYNEQFF
v_call: TRBV5-6; d_call: TRBD2; clone_size: .; j_call: TRBJ2-5; cdr3_nt: TGTGCCAGCAGCTTTCCTTGGGAGGGCCAAGAGACCCAGTACTTC; cdr3_aa: CASSFPWEGQETQYF